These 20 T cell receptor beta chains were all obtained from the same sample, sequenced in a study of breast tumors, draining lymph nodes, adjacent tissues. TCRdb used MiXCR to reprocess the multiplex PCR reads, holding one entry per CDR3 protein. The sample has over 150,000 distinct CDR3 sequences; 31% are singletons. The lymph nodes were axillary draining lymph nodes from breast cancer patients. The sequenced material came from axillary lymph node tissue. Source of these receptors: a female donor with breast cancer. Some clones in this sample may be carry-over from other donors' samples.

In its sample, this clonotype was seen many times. The CDR3 sequence: CASSLDRRSTDTQYF. The CDR3 region has the DNA TGCGCCAGCAGCCTCGACAGGCGTAGCACAGATACGCAGTATTTT. The V call is TRBV5-1, the J call TRBJ2-3, with D tentatively TRBD1 (6 bases). Germline V CDR1 and CDR2: SGHRS, YFSETQ. This CDR3 is 15 amino acids long. The V and J ends lost 4 bases and 0 bases respectively, with 12 bases between them.

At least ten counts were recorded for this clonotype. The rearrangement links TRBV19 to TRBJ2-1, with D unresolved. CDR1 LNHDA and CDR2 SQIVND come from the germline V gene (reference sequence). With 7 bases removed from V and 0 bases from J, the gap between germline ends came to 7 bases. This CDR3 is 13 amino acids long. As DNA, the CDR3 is TGTGCCAGTACAGAGAGCTCCTACAATGAGCAGTTCTTC. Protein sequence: CASTESSYNEQFF.

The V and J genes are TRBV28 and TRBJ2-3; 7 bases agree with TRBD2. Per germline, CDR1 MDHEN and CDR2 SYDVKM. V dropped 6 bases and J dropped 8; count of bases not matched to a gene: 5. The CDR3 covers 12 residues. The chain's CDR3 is CASSGRSGTQYF. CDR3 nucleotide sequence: TGTGCCAGCAGCGGGAGGTCCGGTACGCAGTATTTT.

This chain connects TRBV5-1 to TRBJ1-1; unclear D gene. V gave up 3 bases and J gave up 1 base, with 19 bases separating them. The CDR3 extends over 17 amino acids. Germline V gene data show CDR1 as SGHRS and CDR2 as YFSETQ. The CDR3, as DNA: TGCGCCAGCAGCTCGGACCCACTCAAGGCCGGGAACACTGAAGCTTTCTTT. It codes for CASSSDPLKAGNTEAFF.

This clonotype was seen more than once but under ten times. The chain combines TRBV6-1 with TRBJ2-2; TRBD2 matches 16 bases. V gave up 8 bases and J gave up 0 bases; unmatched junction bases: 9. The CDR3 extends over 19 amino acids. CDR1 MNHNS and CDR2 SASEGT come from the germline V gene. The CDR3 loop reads CASYAGGLAGGTNTGELFF. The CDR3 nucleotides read TGTGCCAGCTACGCGGGGGGACTAGCGGGAGGGACGAACACCGGGGAGCTGTTTTTT.

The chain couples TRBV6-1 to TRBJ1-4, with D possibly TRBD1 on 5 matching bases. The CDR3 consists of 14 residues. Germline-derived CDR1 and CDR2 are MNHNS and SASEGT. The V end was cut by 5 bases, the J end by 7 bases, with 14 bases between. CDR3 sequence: CASSQSVGAEKLFF. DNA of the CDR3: TGTGCCAGCAGTCAAAGCGTCGGGGCTGAAAAACTGTTTTTT.

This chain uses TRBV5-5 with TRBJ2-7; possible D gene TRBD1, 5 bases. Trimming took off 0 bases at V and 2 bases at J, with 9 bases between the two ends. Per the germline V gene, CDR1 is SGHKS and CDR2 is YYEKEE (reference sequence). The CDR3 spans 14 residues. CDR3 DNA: TGTGCCAGCAGCTTGGATCAGGGAACCTACGAGCAGTACTTC. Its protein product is CASSLDQGTYEQYF.

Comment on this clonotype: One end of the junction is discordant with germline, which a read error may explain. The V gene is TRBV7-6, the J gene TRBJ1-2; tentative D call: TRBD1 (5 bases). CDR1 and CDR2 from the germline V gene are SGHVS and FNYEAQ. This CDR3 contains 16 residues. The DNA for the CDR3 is TGTGCCAGCAGCTTAGTCGATGGGGGGGTTAACTATGGCTACACCTTT. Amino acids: CASSLVDGGVNYGYTF.

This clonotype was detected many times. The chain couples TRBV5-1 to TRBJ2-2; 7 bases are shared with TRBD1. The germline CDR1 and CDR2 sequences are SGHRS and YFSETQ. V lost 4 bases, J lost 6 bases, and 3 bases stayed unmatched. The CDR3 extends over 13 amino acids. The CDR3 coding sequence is TGCGCCAGCAGCGGGACAGCCCCCGGGGAGCTGTTTTTT. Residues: CASSGTAPGELFF.

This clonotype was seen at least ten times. The CDR3 is CASSLGGGDIQYF. The CDR3 DNA sequence: TGTGCCAGCAGCTTAGGTGGTGGGGACATTCAGTACTTC. The chain combines TRBV7-2 with TRBJ2-4; no definite D call. CDR3 length equals 13 residues. Germline loops: CDR1 SGHTA, CDR2 FQGNSA. Trimming pared 1 base from V and 8 bases from J, leaving 9 bases between.

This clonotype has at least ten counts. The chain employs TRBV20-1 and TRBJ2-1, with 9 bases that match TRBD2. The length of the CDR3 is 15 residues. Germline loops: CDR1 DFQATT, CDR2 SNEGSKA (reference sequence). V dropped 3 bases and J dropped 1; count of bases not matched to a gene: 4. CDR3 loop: CSARGLAGSYNEQFF. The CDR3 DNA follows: TGCAGTGCTAGGGGTCTAGCGGGGTCCTACAATGAGCAGTTCTTC.

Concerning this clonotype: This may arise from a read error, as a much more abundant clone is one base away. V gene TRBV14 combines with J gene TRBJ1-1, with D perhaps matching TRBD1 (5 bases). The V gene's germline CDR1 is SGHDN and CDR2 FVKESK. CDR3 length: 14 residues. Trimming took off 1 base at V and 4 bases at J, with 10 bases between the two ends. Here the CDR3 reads CASSQVGVLTEAFF. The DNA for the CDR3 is TGTGCCAGCAGCCAAGTGGGGGTTCTCACTGAAGCTTTCTTT.

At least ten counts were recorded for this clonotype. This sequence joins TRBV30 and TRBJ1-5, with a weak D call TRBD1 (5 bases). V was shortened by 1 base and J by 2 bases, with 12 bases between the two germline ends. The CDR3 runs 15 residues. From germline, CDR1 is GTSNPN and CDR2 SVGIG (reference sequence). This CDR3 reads CAWSAGRRGNQPQHF. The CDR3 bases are TGTGCCTGGAGTGCAGGGCGACGGGGCAATCAGCCCCAGCATTTT. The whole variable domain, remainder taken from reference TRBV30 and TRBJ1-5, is SQTIHQWPATLVQPVGSPLSLECTVEGTSNPNLYWYRQAAGRGLQLLFYSVGIGQISSEVPQNLSASRPQDRQFILSSKKLLLSDSGFYLCAWSAGRRGNQPQHFGDGTRLSIL.

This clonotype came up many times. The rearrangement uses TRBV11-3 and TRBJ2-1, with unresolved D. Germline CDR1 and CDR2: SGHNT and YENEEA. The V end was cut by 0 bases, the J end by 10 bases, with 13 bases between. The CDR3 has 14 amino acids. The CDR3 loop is CASSLDLGSREQFF. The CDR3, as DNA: TGTGCCAGCAGCTTAGATTTGGGTAGCAGGGAGCAGTTCTTC.

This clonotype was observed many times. CDR3 residues: CASSEDSFSSYTF. For the CDR3, the DNA is TGTGCCAGCTCGGAGGACAGCTTTTCTAGCTACACCTTC. J is TRBJ1-2 and V is TRBV18; a weak D match, TRBD1 (6 bases). Germline V gene data show CDR1 as KGHSH and CDR2 as LQKENI. The CDR3 contains 13 residues. V was pared by 6 bases and J by 9 bases, with 17 bases between.

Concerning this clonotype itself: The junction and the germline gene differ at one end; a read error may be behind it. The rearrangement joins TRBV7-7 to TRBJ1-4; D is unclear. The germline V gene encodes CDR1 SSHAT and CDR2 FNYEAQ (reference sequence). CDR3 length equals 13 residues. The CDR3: CASSTGANEKLFF. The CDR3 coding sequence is TGTGCTAGCAGCACCGGAGCTAATGAAAAACTGTTTTTT.

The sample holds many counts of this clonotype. CDR3 region: CASSLTPPRYEQYF. As DNA, the CDR3 is TGTGCCAGCAGTTTAACCCCTCCCCGCTACGAGCAGTACTTC. The gene calls are TRBV28 and TRBJ2-7; D is uncertain. V was cut by 2 bases and J by 3 bases, with 11 bases left in between. The CDR3 extends over 14 amino acids. Germline V gene sequence: CDR1 MDHEN, CDR2 SYDVKM. The full variable domain, rest sourced from reference TRBV28 and TRBJ2-7, is DVKVTQSSRYLVKRTGEKVFLECVQDMDHENMFWYRQDPGLGLRLIYFSYDVKMKEKGDIPEGYSVSREKKERFSLILESASTNQTSMYLCASSLTPPRYEQYFGPGTRLTVT.

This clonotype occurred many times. The CDR3 DNA follows: TGCAGTGCTAGAGGTACTAGCTCTGGAAACACCATATATTTT. Protein product: CSARGTSSGNTIYF. The chain combines TRBV20-1 with TRBJ1-3; D ambiguous. The CDR3 loop spans 14 amino acids. Trimming pared 1 base from V and 0 bases from J, leaving 7 bases between. Per the germline V gene, CDR1 is DFQATT and CDR2 is SNEGSKA (reference sequence).

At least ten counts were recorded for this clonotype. The CDR3 spells CSASLTGVDYGYTF. The CDR3 region has the DNA TGCAGTGCTTCCCTCACAGGGGTCGACTATGGCTACACCTTC. The chain employs TRBV20-1 and TRBJ1-2, with 7 positions matching TRBD1. With 5 bases clipped from V and 3 bases from J, the junction kept 9 bases outside the gene matches. Germline CDR1 DFQATT, CDR2 SNEGSKA (reference sequence). The CDR3 covers 14 residues.

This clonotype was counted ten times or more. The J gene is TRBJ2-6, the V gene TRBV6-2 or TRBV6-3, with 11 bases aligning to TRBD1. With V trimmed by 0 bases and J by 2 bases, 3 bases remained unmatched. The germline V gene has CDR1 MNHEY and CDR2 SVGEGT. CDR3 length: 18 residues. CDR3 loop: CASSYSGQGATGANVLTF. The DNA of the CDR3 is TGTGCCAGCAGTTACTCCGGACAGGGGGCAACTGGGGCCAACGTCCTGACTTTC.